These 24 T cell receptor beta chains were sequenced from one sample in a study of T-cell reconstitution after alpha-beta-depleted transplantation in children. Unique molecular identifiers tagged the TCRbeta library. A single record per CDR3 protein comes from TCRdb applying MiXCR to the PCR reads. The repertoire has 200,000 to 250,000 distinct CDR3 sequences, approximately 10% of them found once; the top ten carry roughly 30%. This specimen consisted of PBMCs, obtained before TCRalphabeta/CD19-depleted stem cell transplant. These receptors were collected from a child less than two years old with acute myeloid leukemia, due to receive a stem cell transplant.

The chain couples TRBV11-3 to TRBJ1-3, with D perhaps TRBD1 (6 bases). This CDR3 spans 14 amino acids. Trimming left V 5 bases short and J 0 bases short, with 8 bases between. Per germline, CDR1 SGHNT and CDR2 YENEEA. CDR3 nucleotides: TGTGCCAGCAGCGTGACAGGCTCTGGAAACACCATATATTTT. Translating it yields CASSVTGSGNTIYF.

This clonotype was seen repeatedly, ten times or more. The chain combines TRBV24-1 with TRBJ2-3; 9 bases align to TRBD2. J gave up 5 bases and V 4 bases, and 12 bases lay outside the gene matches. This CDR3 spans 17 amino acids. CDR1 is KGHDR, CDR2 SFDVKD, per germline. CDR3 nucleotide sequence: TGTGCCACCAGTGACTCTTATAGCGGGAGTGTTGAAGATACGCAGTATTTT. Its protein is CATSDSYSGSVEDTQYF.

This clonotype appeared many times. V and J are TRBV7-6 and TRBJ2-7; possibly TRBD2 for D (5 bases). Germline CDR1 SGHVS, CDR2 FNYEAQ. The CDR3 sequence is 15 residues long. V lost 0 bases and J lost 2, with 11 bases in between. CDR3 region: CASSLASSGAYEQYF. CDR3 nucleotide sequence: TGTGCCAGCAGCTTAGCGTCGAGCGGAGCCTACGAGCAGTACTTC.

This clonotype was picked up many times. The chain carries TRBV30 and TRBJ2-1; possibly TRBD1 for D (6 bases). This CDR3 is built from 17 residues. The ends were cut back, 0 bases at V and 3 bases at J, with 18 bases in the middle. Germline loops: CDR1 GTSNPN, CDR2 SVGIG (reference sequence). CDR3 residues: CAWSVLRVQGHYNEQFF. For the CDR3, the DNA is TGTGCCTGGAGTGTACTTCGGGTGCAGGGACACTACAATGAGCAGTTCTTC.

This clonotype was counted at least ten times. The rearrangement uses TRBV30 and TRBJ2-2; D not certain. Trimming pared 0 bases from V and 4 bases from J, leaving 6 bases between. Germline CDR1 GTSNPN, CDR2 SVGIG (reference sequence). CDR3 length: 13 amino acids. CDR3 coding DNA: TGTGCCTGGAGTGTGGGATTCACCGGGGAGCTGTTTTTT. It yields the protein CAWSVGFTGELFF.

In regard to this clonotype: The junction departs from the called germline gene at one end, perhaps through a read error. The chain has TRBV6-1 and TRBJ2-6; unclear D gene. This CDR3 spans 17 amino acids. Germline lookup yields CDR1 MNHNS and CDR2 SASEGT. The CDR3 sequence: CAGSEISASSGANVLTF. The CDR3 DNA follows: TGTGCCGGCAGTGAGATTTCCGCGAGCTCTGGGGCCAACGTCCTGACTTTC.

This clonotype came up a few times. The chain recombines TRBV13 with TRBJ2-7, with D unclear. The CDR3 runs to 14 residues. The germline V gene encodes CDR1 PRHDT and CDR2 FYEKMQ (reference sequence). Trimming cost V 2 bases and J 7 bases, with 15 bases left between them. The CDR3 sequence: CASSLNSESKEQYF. The CDR3 bases are TGTGCCAGCAGCTTAAACTCCGAAAGCAAAGAGCAGTACTTC.

The gene calls are TRBV6-2 or TRBV6-3 and TRBJ2-3, with 14 positions matching TRBD2. The germline V gene has CDR1 MNHEY and CDR2 SVGEGT. This CDR3 has 19 residues. The ends lost 2 bases at V and 4 bases at J; junction bases unmatched: 11. Here the CDR3 DNA reads TGTGCCAGCAGTTACAAACCCGGGACTAGCGGGAGAAAGTCAGATACGCAGTATTTT. This encodes CASSYKPGTSGRKSDTQYF.

This clonotype was observed many times. The rearrangement joins TRBV7-2 to TRBJ2-3; D unclear. Trimming shortened V by 5 bases and J by 0 bases, and 9 bases separated the two germline ends. The CDR3 is 14 amino acids. Germline V lookup: CDR1 SGHTA, CDR2 FQGNSA. CDR3 sequence: CASSHYSSTDTQYF. The CDR3 coding sequence is TGTGCCAGCAGCCACTACTCTAGCACAGATACGCAGTATTTT.

This clonotype was detected ten times or more. The V and J genes are TRBV21-1 and TRBJ2-3; the table's D call, TRBD2, has no DNA check behind it. TRBV21-1 is described as a pseudogene. The CDR3 sequence is 15 residues long. CDR3 coding DNA: TGTGCCAGCAGAACTAGCGGGGAGAACACAGATACGCAGTATTTT. It specifies CASRTSGENTDTQYF.

The sample holds many counts of this clonotype. The chain is built from TRBV20-1 and TRBJ2-3; TRBD2 might be the D (7 bases). This CDR3 has 14 residues. Germline V gives CDR1 DFQATT, CDR2 SNEGSKA (reference sequence). The V gene lost 5 bases and the J gene lost 4 bases, with 16 bases spanning the gap. The CDR3 here is CSALWRGGPDTQYF. The CDR3 region has the DNA TGCAGTGCTCTTTGGAGGGGGGGGCCAGATACGCAGTATTTT.

The table lists this clonotype with many counts. The chain is built from TRBV19 and TRBJ1-1; tentatively, D is TRBD1 (6 bases). CDR3 length: 14 amino acids. The germline gives CDR1 LNHDA, CDR2 SQIVND (reference sequence). With 3 bases removed from V and 3 bases from J, the gap between germline ends came to 11 bases. CDR3 in DNA: TGTGCCAGTAGTATGAGGGGGTGGTACACTGAAGCTTTCTTT. Its protein product is CASSMRGWYTEAFF. Full variable domain (rest looked up from reference TRBV19 and TRBJ1-1): DGGITQSPKYLFRKEGQNVTLSCEQNLNHDAMYWYRQDPGQGLRLIYYSQIVNDFQKGDIAEGYSVSREKKESFPLTVTSAQKNPTAFYLCASSMRGWYTEAFFGQGTRLTVV.

This clonotype was recorded at least ten times. This CDR3 reads CASSQDPSTGELFF. As DNA, the CDR3 is TGCGCCAGCAGCCAAGATCCCAGCACCGGGGAGCTGTTTTTT. J is TRBJ2-2 and V is TRBV4-1, with D hard to call. The CDR3 sequence is 14 residues long. Germline V gene lookup returns CDR1 MGHRA and CDR2 YSYEKL. V was pared by 0 bases and J by 4 bases, with 6 bases between.

This clonotype was counted many times. The chain recombines TRBV7-2 with TRBJ2-7; D remains unclear. V was pared by 7 bases and J by 0 bases, with 13 bases between. The CDR3 has 14 amino acids. Germline V CDR1 and CDR2: SGHTA, FQGNSA. CDR3 coding DNA: TGTGCCAGCACTGTACCGACAAGCTCCTACGAGCAGTACTTC. It translates to CASTVPTSSYEQYF.

This clonotype occurred many times. The chain couples TRBV29-1 to TRBJ2-1, with D perhaps matching TRBD1 or TRBD2 (6 bases each). This CDR3 has 14 residues. Trimming took off 6 bases at V and 4 bases at J, with 16 bases between the two ends. The germline V gene encodes CDR1 SQVTM and CDR2 ANQGSEA. DNA of the CDR3: TGCAGCGTGACAGGCGGGGAAGCATACAATGAGCAGTTCTTC. Encoded protein: CSVTGGEAYNEQFF.

This chain links TRBV5-4 with TRBJ2-1; D uncertain. The CDR3 runs to 14 residues. Germline V gene data show CDR1 as SGHNT and CDR2 as YYREEE (reference sequence). The V and J ends lost 0 bases and 6 bases respectively, with 10 bases between them. CDR3 protein: CASSLDGQSNEQFF. CDR3 coding DNA: TGTGCCAGCAGCTTGGACGGGCAATCCAATGAGCAGTTCTTC.

This clonotype occurred many times. This chain joins TRBV5-1 and TRBJ2-3; the D call may be TRBD1 or TRBD2 (7 bases each). The germline gives CDR1 SGHRS, CDR2 YFSETQ. This CDR3 has 15 amino acids. V was trimmed by 0 bases and J by 3 bases, leaving 11 bases between them. The CDR3 spells CASSLGQGGTDTQYF. In nucleotides, the CDR3 is TGCGCCAGCAGCTTGGGACAGGGAGGGACAGATACGCAGTATTTT.

In its sample, this clonotype was seen a few times. As DNA, the CDR3 is TGTGCCAGCAGCTTAAGACTCCCGACTAGCACAGATACGCAGTATTTT. As protein: CASSLRLPTSTDTQYF. The chain combines TRBV7-9 with TRBJ2-3, with D hard to call. Trimming removed 2 bases from V and 0 bases from J, with 12 bases in between. Germline V gene sequence: CDR1 SEHNR, CDR2 FQNEAQ (reference sequence). There are 16 residues in the CDR3.

This clonotype occurred many times. The gene calls are TRBV15 and TRBJ1-5, with unresolved D. The germline CDR1 and CDR2 sequences are LNHNV and YYDKDF (reference sequence). The CDR3 is 15 amino acids. V gave up 0 bases and J gave up 7 bases, with 13 bases separating them. CDR3 protein: CATSRDSGWGQPQHF. DNA of the CDR3: TGTGCCACCAGCAGAGATTCGGGGTGGGGACAGCCCCAGCATTTT.

This clonotype occurred many times. The chain uses TRBV15 and TRBJ2-1, with TRBD1 identical over 12 bases. The CDR3 consists of 16 residues. Trimming cost V 6 bases and J 5 bases; bases outside gene matches: 8. Looked up from germline, CDR1 is LNHNV and CDR2 is YYDKDF (reference sequence). The CDR3, as DNA: TGTGCCACCAGTCCCGGGACAGGGGGCGCACACAATGAGCAGTTCTTC. Translating gives CATSPGTGGAHNEQFF.

This clonotype was seen ten or more times. The chain carries TRBV20-1 and TRBJ2-1; D may be TRBD2 (6 bases). V was shortened by 5 bases and J by 14 bases, with 22 bases between the two germline ends. The CDR3 runs to 13 residues. In germline, CDR1 is DFQATT, CDR2 SNEGSKA (reference sequence). This CDR3 reads CSAPVAALDMEFF. Here the CDR3 DNA reads TGCAGTGCTCCCGTAGCGGCGCTTGATATGGAGTTCTTC.

This clonotype came up many times. This chain links TRBV5-1 with TRBJ2-6; D remains unclear. Germline values: CDR1 SGHRS, CDR2 YFSETQ. The CDR3 sequence is 16 residues long. V was cut by 2 bases and J by 0 bases, with 9 bases left in between. CDR3 region: CASSFSQHSGANVLTF. In DNA form, the CDR3 reads TGCGCCAGCAGCTTCTCACAGCACTCTGGGGCCAACGTCCTGACTTTC.

At least ten counts were recorded for this clonotype. The chain couples TRBV2 to TRBJ2-1; TRBD2 agrees at 11 bases. V lost 0 bases to trimming and J lost 10 bases; unmatched junction nucleotides: 11. The germline gives CDR1 SNHLY, CDR2 FYNNEI. The CDR3 runs 17 residues. The CDR3 DNA reads TGTGCCAGCAGTGAAGCGCCGGGACTAGCGGTGGGGGGGGAGCAGTTCTTC. Translating it yields CASSEAPGLAVGGEQFF.

This clonotype was picked up many times. V usage is TRBV5-1 and J usage is TRBJ2-1; the D call may be TRBD1 or TRBD2 (5 bases each). CDR1 SGHRS and CDR2 YFSETQ come from the germline V gene. The CDR3 length is 13 residues. V was trimmed by 5 bases and J by 10 bases, leaving 16 bases between them. The CDR3 DNA reads as TGCGCCAGCAGAGAGGGGTCGTCCGGAGAGCAGTTCTTC. It translates to CASREGSSGEQFF.